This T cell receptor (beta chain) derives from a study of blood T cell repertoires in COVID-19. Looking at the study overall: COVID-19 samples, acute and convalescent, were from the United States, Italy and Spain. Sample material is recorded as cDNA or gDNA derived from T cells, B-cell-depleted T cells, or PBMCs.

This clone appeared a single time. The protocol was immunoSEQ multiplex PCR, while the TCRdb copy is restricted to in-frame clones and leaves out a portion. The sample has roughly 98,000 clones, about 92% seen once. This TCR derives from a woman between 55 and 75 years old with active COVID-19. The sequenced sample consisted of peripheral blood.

CDR3 nucleotide sequence: TGTGCCAGCAGACCGACTAGCGGGAACCGCATTGCTAGCACAGATACGCAGTATTTT. This encodes CASRPTSGNRIASTDTQYF. The V and J genes are TRBV28 and TRBJ2-3, with 11 bases lining up with TRBD2. V lost 6 bases to trimming and J lost 0 bases; unmatched junction nucleotides: 14. This CDR3 spans 19 amino acids. Germline CDR1 reads MDHEN; CDR2 reads SYDVKM.